This section outlines one T cell receptor beta chain sequence together with its context. As yet, its antigen is unknown. These data come from a study of T cell repertoires in cytomegalovirus infection. TCRdb called the reads again in MiXCR, with one record for every CDR3 protein. This table has roughly 920,000 distinct CDR3 sequences, roughly a third appearing once. The CDR3 sequence is 14 residues long. V lost 2 bases and J lost 5, with 12 bases in between. CDR1 is LNHNV and CDR2 is YYDKDF in the germline V gene (reference sequence). Source: cultured CD8+ T cells from PBMCs, taken from culture after CMV antigen stimulation. V usage is TRBV15 and J usage is TRBJ2-5; D is undetermined. The TCR comes from a human donor in good health (CMV status not recorded). Some clones in this sample may be carry-over from other donors' samples. The CDR3 is CATSRSNPLETQYF. Here the CDR3 DNA reads TGTGCCACCAGCAGATCAAATCCCCTGGAGACCCAGTACTTC.